The 17 T cell receptor beta chains in this list originate from one sample, sequenced in a study of blood T cell repertoires in COVID-19. Assay used: immunoSEQ multiplex PCR; TCRdb lists only in-frame clones, some missing. The table has roughly 230,000 clones, 80% to 90% seen once. Sequenced material: peripheral blood. The origin of the receptors is a man aged 35-49 years with active or convalescent COVID-19.

The rearrangement links TRBV7-2 to TRBJ1-2; 7 positions match TRBD1. The V and J ends lost 5 bases and 8 bases, in that order; junction bases with no gene match: 5. Germline assignment: CDR1 SGHTA and CDR2 FQGNSA. This CDR3 has 12 residues. DNA of the CDR3: TGTGCCAGCAGCGGGCGAGGGGGCGGCTACACCTTC. It is translated as CASSGRGGGYTF.

The chain joins TRBV5-4 to TRBJ2-7; the match to TRBD2 covers 11 bases. The length of the CDR3 is 15 residues. In germline, CDR1 is SGHNT, CDR2 YYREEE (reference sequence). V shed 4 bases, J shed 5 bases, and the junction held 8 bases outside the gene matches. DNA for the CDR3: TGTGCCAGCAGCCAAACTAGCGGGAGATCCCACGAGCAGTACTTC. Its protein product is CASSQTSGRSHEQYF.

This clone was seen a few times. The chain is built from TRBV28 and TRBJ2-7, with D perhaps TRBD1 (6 bases). CDR1 is MDHEN and CDR2 is SYDVKM in the germline V gene. The CDR3 has 13 residues. Trimming took 3 bases from V and 6 from J, leaving 12 bases between them. CDR3 in amino acids: CASSFGDISEQYF. Here the CDR3 DNA reads TGTGCCAGCAGTTTCGGGGACATTAGCGAGCAGTACTTC. Drawing the rest from reference TRBV28 and TRBJ2-7, the complete variable domain is DVKVTQSSRYLVKRTGEKVFLECVQDMDHENMFWYRQDPGLGLRLIYFSYDVKMKEKGDIPEGYSVSREKKERFSLILESASTNQTSMYLCASSFGDISEQYFGPGTRLTVT.

The rearrangement joins TRBV30 to TRBJ1-1; 8 positions agree with TRBD1. Germline CDR1 and CDR2: GTSNPN and SVGIG (reference sequence). With 7 bases clipped from V and 4 bases from J, the junction kept 5 bases outside the gene matches. This CDR3 is 12 amino acids long. The DNA for the CDR3 is TGTGCCTTCTCGGACAGGGTCACTGAAGCTTTCTTT. Protein: CAFSDRVTEAFF.

The chain links TRBV6-5 to TRBJ1-2; TRBD1 matches at 10 bases. Germline assignment: CDR1 MNHEY and CDR2 SVGAGI. V was pared by 4 bases and J by 1 base, with 3 bases of the junction left unmatched. There are 15 residues in the CDR3. CDR3: CASSLGQGVNYGYTF. The DNA of the CDR3 is TGTGCCAGCAGTTTAGGACAGGGGGTTAACTATGGCTACACCTTC.

The chain combines TRBV20-1 with TRBJ1-2; no clear D gene. Germline V gene lookup returns CDR1 DFQATT and CDR2 SNEGSKA (reference sequence). Trimming removed 3 bases from V and 8 bases from J, with 10 bases in between. The CDR3 has 11 amino acids. The chain's CDR3 is CSARNEWGYTF. CDR3 nucleotide sequence: TGCAGTGCTAGGAACGAGTGGGGCTACACCTTC.

The rearrangement joins TRBV6-5 to TRBJ1-5; D not resolved. Germline V CDR1 and CDR2: MNHEY, SVGAGI. Trimming pared 2 bases from V and 4 bases from J, leaving 15 bases between. There are 16 residues in the CDR3. CDR3 bases: TGTGCCAGCAGTTACAGTAGCCAGCTTAAAAATCAGCCCCAGCATTTT. It translates to CASSYSSQLKNQPQHF.

The gene calls are TRBV7-2 and TRBJ2-3; no firm D call. The CDR3 totals 14 residues. Trimming shortened V by 1 base and J by 1 base, and 6 bases separated the two germline ends. Per germline, CDR1 SGHTA and CDR2 FQGNSA. In DNA form, the CDR3 reads TGTGCCAGCAGCTTAGGCGAAGGCACAGATACGCAGTATTTT. As protein: CASSLGEGTDTQYF.

The gene calls are TRBV10-3 and TRBJ2-3; 8 bases map to TRBD2. The CDR3 consists of 13 residues. Germline V lookup: CDR1 ENHRY, CDR2 SYGVKD. J gave up 1 base and V 7 bases, and 1 base lay outside the gene matches. CDR3 DNA sequence: TGTGCCATCACCGGGGGGGGCACAGATACGCAGTATTTT. This encodes CAITGGGTDTQYF.

The chain joins TRBV6-5 to TRBJ2-7; TRBD2 matches at 12 bases. J gave up 2 bases and V 7 bases, and 6 bases lay outside the gene matches. CDR3 length equals 15 residues. The germline V gene encodes CDR1 MNHEY and CDR2 SVGAGI. CDR3 sequence: CASTLTSGGTYEQYF. The CDR3 coding sequence is TGTGCCAGCACCCTGACTAGCGGGGGAACCTACGAGCAGTACTTC.

This clone has just a few counts. This chain uses TRBV4-1 with TRBJ1-2, with 12 bases identical to TRBD1. The CDR3 has 18 amino acids. V gave up 0 bases and J gave up 8 bases; unmatched junction bases: 13. CDR1 and CDR2 from the germline V gene are MGHRA and YSYEKL. The CDR3 sequence: CASSQEGLGQGASRGYTF. In DNA form, the CDR3 reads TGCGCCAGCAGCCAAGAGGGACTGGGACAGGGGGCGTCAAGGGGCTACACCTTC.

The chain joins TRBV6-5 to TRBJ1-4, with D possibly being TRBD1 (6 bases). Looked up from germline, CDR1 is MNHEY and CDR2 is SVGAGI. The V gene lost 6 bases and the J gene lost 6 bases, with 14 bases spanning the gap. The CDR3 covers 14 residues. CDR3 bases: TGTGCCAGCAGATTGACAGGAGGCGATGAAAAACTGTTTTTT. Translating it yields CASRLTGGDEKLFF.

This clone was recorded only once. The genes are TRBV29-1 and TRBJ2-1, with D tentatively TRBD2 (5 bases). The V gene's germline CDR1 is SQVTM and CDR2 ANQGSEA. The V gene lost 5 bases and the J gene lost 2 bases, with 16 bases spanning the gap. This CDR3 is 15 amino acids long. The DNA for the CDR3 is TGCAGCGTTAGAGGAGGCCCCAACCCCTACAATGAGCAGTTCTTC. This translates into CSVRGGPNPYNEQFF.

This sequence joins TRBV2 and TRBJ1-1, with D maybe TRBD1 (5 bases). Germline CDR1 reads SNHLY; CDR2 reads FYNNEI. V lost 10 bases and J 0 bases, leaving 12 bases between the germline ends. The CDR3 length is 13 residues. In nucleotides, the CDR3 is TGTGCCACCTCACAGGCCGTGAACACTGAAGCTTTCTTT. It is translated as CATSQAVNTEAFF. Filled out from reference TRBV2 and TRBJ1-1, the complete variable domain reads EPEVTQTPSHQVTQMGQEVILRCVPISNHLYFYWYRQILGQKVEFLVSFYNNEISEKSEIFDDQFSVERPDGSNFTLKIRSTKLEDSAMYFCATSQAVNTEAFFGQGTRLTVV.

This clone appeared many times. This chain links TRBV18 with TRBJ2-7, with no clear D. Trimming stripped 6 bases from V and 0 bases from J, with 6 bases between. Germline V lookup: CDR1 KGHSH, CDR2 LQKENI. The CDR3 length is 12 residues. CDR3 protein: CASSGSSYEQYF. The CDR3 nucleotides are TGTGCCAGCTCGGGCAGCTCCTACGAGCAGTACTTC.

The J gene is TRBJ2-3, the V gene TRBV18, with D unresolved. The V and J ends lost 2 bases and 0 bases respectively, with 9 bases between them. Germline V gene lookup returns CDR1 KGHSH and CDR2 LQKENI. The CDR3 sequence is 15 residues long. The CDR3 nucleotides read TGTGCCAGCTCACCATTCGCCACTAGCACAGATACGCAGTATTTT. Protein sequence: CASSPFATSTDTQYF.

The genes are TRBV19 and TRBJ2-1; 9 nucleotides align to TRBD2. After removal of 5 bases from V and 7 bases from J, the junction contained 15 bases not matched to a gene. In germline, CDR1 is LNHDA, CDR2 SQIVND (reference sequence). The length of the CDR3 is 17 residues. The CDR3 bases are TGTGCCAGTAGTGGCCGCGGCGGGAGGGGTAAACGAAATGAGCAGTTCTTC. This sequence encodes CASSGRGGRGKRNEQFF.